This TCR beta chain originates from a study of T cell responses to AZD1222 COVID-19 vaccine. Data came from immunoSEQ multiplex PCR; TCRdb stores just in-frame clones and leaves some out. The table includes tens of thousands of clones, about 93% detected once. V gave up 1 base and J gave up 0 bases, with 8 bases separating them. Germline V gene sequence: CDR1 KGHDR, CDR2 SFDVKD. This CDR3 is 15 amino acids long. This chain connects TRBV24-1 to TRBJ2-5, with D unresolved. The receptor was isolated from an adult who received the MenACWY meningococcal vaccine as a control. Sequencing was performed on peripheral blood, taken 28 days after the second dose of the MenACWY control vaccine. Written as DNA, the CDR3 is TGTGCCACCAGTGATTTAGCCACCAACCAAGAGACCCAGTACTTC. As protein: CATSDLATNQETQYF.